One T cell receptor beta chain is described in this entry. Its specificity is not known. CDR3 length: 15 residues. The germline gives CDR1 SGHRS, CDR2 YFSETQ. V trimming: 7 bases; J trimming: 3 bases; junction bases outside the gene matches: 10. Produced via immunoSEQ multiplex PCR; TCRdb's table is partial and in-frame only. The table lists 100,000 to 110,000 clones, approximately 94% of them singletons. The data originate from a study of siplizumab effects on memory and regulatory T cells. Study results and caveats: Mappable CD4+ clones that were alloreactive averaged approximately 69% Treg-derived with siplizumab versus 26.9% in controls. A significant reduction in alloreactive sequences traceable to unstimulated CD4+ memory cells was produced by siplizumab. Naive T cells were seen as more diverse than memory cells and as major alloresponse contributors. Suppression by proliferating Tregs derived from siplizumab cultures was not verified.

Sequencing was carried out using non-Treg CD4+ T cells sorted from blood. This sequence was found in a human donor in good health. The chain employs TRBV5-1 and TRBJ2-1; 7 positions match TRBD2. The CDR3 loop reads CASGSSGERYNEQFF. The CDR3 DNA reads as TGCGCCAGCGGGTCTAGCGGCGAACGCTACAATGAGCAGTTCTTC.